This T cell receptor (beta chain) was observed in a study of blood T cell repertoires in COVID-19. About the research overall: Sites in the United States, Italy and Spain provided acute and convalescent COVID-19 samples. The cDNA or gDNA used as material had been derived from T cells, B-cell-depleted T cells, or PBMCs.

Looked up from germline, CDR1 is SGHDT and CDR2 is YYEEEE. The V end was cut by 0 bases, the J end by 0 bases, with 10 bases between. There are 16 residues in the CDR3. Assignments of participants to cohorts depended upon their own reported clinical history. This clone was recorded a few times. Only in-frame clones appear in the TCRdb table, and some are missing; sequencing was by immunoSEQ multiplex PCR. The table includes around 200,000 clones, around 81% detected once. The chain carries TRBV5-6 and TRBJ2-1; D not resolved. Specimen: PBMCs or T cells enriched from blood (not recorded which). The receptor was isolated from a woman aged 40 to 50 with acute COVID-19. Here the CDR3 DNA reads TGTGCCAGCAGCTTGGGTCACCTCAGCTCCTACAATGAGCAGTTCTTC. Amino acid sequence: CASSLGHLSSYNEQFF.